This TCR beta chain was sequenced in a study of somatic mutations in cytotoxic T cells in rheumatoid arthritis. A note on this clone: Antigen unknown.

Whole-study results and caveats: The top CD8+ clone topped 20% of CD8+ cells in about an eighth of the roughly 65 patients. The authors did not adjust the slight TRBV07 underrepresentation in rheumatoid arthritis patients for multiple comparisons.

Original methodology: Expanded CD8+ clones from patients, those larger than 1%, seldom had a match among published virus-specific TCRB sequences. TCRdb's copy holds only in-frame clones and misses some; the assay was immunoSEQ multiplex PCR. The DNA was the basis for D and trimming; V, J and clone size are from that table. The sample shows about 4,800 clones, roughly 86% of them seen only once. Positive magnetic bead selection separated CD4+ and CD8+ cells, and flow cytometry confirmed purity. Germline CDR1 KGHSH, CDR2 LQKENI. V lost 4 bases and J lost 1, with 10 bases in between. The CDR3 contains 14 residues.

The chain joins TRBV18 to TRBJ2-5; D unresolved. The source of this sequence is a woman between 50 and 59 years old with rheumatoid arthritis. The sequenced sample was CD8+ T cells sorted from blood. The CDR3: CASSLPGPQETQYF. The DNA of the CDR3 is TGTGCCAGCTCACTCCCGGGTCCCCAAGAGACCCAGTACTTC.